A selection of T cell receptor beta chains follows, all from one sample in a study of blood T cells in healthy people across ages. TCRdb independently ran MiXCR on the 5' RACE reads; one entry per CDR3 protein. Of about 1.5 million distinct CDR3 sequences in the sample, roughly two fifths were seen once. The sequenced sample consisted of blood. All receptors come from a young woman in good health. Both conserved end residues are part of each CDR3. D genes are given only for firm matches. Expanded clones get a size class; other rows say once, few or many, or leave the size out.

D: NA; V: TRBV6-5; J: TRBJ1-2; length: 16; size: NA; CDR3: CASGLSVGLSSGGYTF; DNA: TGTGCCAGCGGCTTATCCGTTGGACTGTCCTCTGGTGGCTACACCTTC
D: TRBD2; V: TRBV6-5; J: TRBJ2-1; length: 18; size: once; CDR3: CASSYPVTSGSLPGEQFF; DNA: TGTGCCAGCAGTTACCCTGTGACTAGCGGATCTCTCCCTGGTGAGCAGTTCTTC
D: TRBD1; V: TRBV29-1; J: TRBJ2-1; length: 15; size: many; CDR3: CSVDDWTGNKDEQFF; DNA: TGCAGCGTCGATGACTGGACAGGTAATAAAGATGAGCAGTTCTTC
D: NA; V: TRBV5-5; J: TRBJ1-2; length: 14; size: NA; CDR3: CASKRDGANYGYTF; DNA: TGTGCCAGCAAGAGGGACGGAGCTAACTATGGCTACACCTTC
D: NA; V: TRBV7-9; J: TRBJ1-2; length: 17; size: NA; CDR3: CASSSPVLTDKNYGYTF; DNA: TGTGCCAGCAGCTCACCGGTCTTAACAGACAAGAACTATGGCTACACCTTC
D: NA; V: TRBV29-1; J: TRBJ1-2; length: 13; size: NA; CDR3: CSVEDRPSYGYTF; DNA: TGCAGCGTTGAAGATAGGCCGTCCTATGGCTACACCTTC
D: NA; V: TRBV20-1; J: TRBJ2-7; length: 16; size: NA; CDR3: CSADYPGQGGNNEQYF; DNA: TGCAGTGCTGACTACCCTGGACAGGGAGGGAACAACGAGCAGTACTTC
D: NA; V: TRBV6-6; J: TRBJ2-1; length: 14; size: NA; CDR3: CASSYSIVGNEQFF; DNA: TGTGCCAGCAGTTACTCGATAGTTGGCAATGAGCAGTTCTTC
D: TRBD1; V: TRBV2; J: TRBJ2-1; length: 13; size: NA; CDR3: CASWRQGWDEQFF; DNA: TGTGCCAGCTGGAGACAGGGGTGGGATGAGCAGTTCTTC
D: NA; V: TRBV13; J: TRBJ2-1; length: 13; size: medium-sized; CDR3: CASSLGAREEQFF; DNA: TGTGCCAGCAGCTTAGGCGCCAGGGAAGAGCAGTTCTTC
D: NA; V: TRBV20-1; J: TRBJ1-2; length: 13; size: few; CDR3: CSVQTDAPYGYTF; DNA: TGCAGTGTTCAGACAGATGCCCCCTATGGCTACACCTTC
D: TRBD1; V: TRBV28; J: TRBJ2-5; length: 15; size: NA; CDR3: CASSLGQGMGETQYF; DNA: TGTGCCAGCAGTTTAGGACAGGGGATGGGAGAGACCCAGTACTTC
D: NA; V: TRBV27; J: TRBJ1-4; length: 16; size: few; CDR3: CASSSSLTETNEKLFF; DNA: TGTGCCAGCAGTTCTAGCCTGACAGAAACTAATGAAAAACTGTTTTTT
D: TRBD2; V: TRBV7-2; J: TRBJ2-1; length: 16; size: NA; CDR3: CASSPPGLAGFNEQFF; DNA: TGTGCCAGCAGCCCACCGGGTCTAGCGGGATTCAATGAGCAGTTCTTC
D: TRBD2; V: TRBV20-1; J: TRBJ2-5; length: 16; size: NA; CDR3: CSARDRSRGSWNEQYF; DNA: TGCAGTGCTAGAGATCGTTCACGCGGGAGCTGGAATGAGCAGTACTTC
D: TRBD2; V: TRBV7-2; J: TRBJ2-3; length: 15; size: NA; CDR3: CASSRMGGDTDTQYF; DNA: TGTGCCAGCAGCCGCATGGGGGGGGACACAGATACGCAGTATTTT
D: TRBD1; V: TRBV29-1; J: TRBJ2-2; length: 12; size: NA; CDR3: CSVVQGTGELFF; DNA: TGCAGCGTTGTACAGGGGACCGGGGAGCTGTTTTTT
D: NA; V: TRBV7-6; J: TRBJ2-1; length: 13; size: NA; CDR3: CASSLEKYNEQFF; DNA: TGTGCCAGCAGCTTAGAAAAGTACAATGAGCAGTTCTTC
D: NA; V: TRBV25-1; J: TRBJ1-1; length: 14; size: NA; CDR3: CASSELQANTEAFF; DNA: TGTGCCAGCAGTGAGTTACAGGCAAACACTGAAGCTTTCTTT
D: NA; V: TRBV7-3; J: TRBJ2-7; length: 19; size: NA; CDR3: CASSPQGGLTTPNNNEQYF; DNA: TGTGCCAGCAGCCCCCAGGGTGGACTCACCACACCGAACAACAATGAGCAGTACTTC
D: NA; V: TRBV7-2; J: TRBJ1-5; length: 13; size: NA; CDR3: CASSLRASQPQHF; DNA: TGTGCCAGCAGTCTACGGGCGTCTCAGCCCCAGCATTTT
D: NA; V: TRBV6-5; J: TRBJ2-5; length: 13; size: NA; CDR3: CASSYRVLETQYF; DNA: TGTGCCAGCAGTTACAGGGTGCTGGAGACCCAGTACTTC
D: NA; V: TRBV11-2; J: TRBJ2-1; length: 17; size: once; CDR3: CASSFPKEQAAYNEQFF; DNA: TGTGCCAGCAGCTTCCCCAAGGAACAGGCGGCCTACAATGAGCAGTTCTTC
D: TRBD1; V: TRBV5-1; J: TRBJ1-1; length: 13; size: NA; CDR3: CASRPDRDTEAFF; DNA: TGCGCCAGCAGGCCAGACAGGGACACTGAAGCTTTCTTT
D: NA; V: TRBV6-1; J: TRBJ2-5; length: 14; size: NA; CDR3: CASTDSGVYNEQYF; DNA: TGTGCCAGCACAGACTCAGGGGTCTACAATGAGCAGTACTTC